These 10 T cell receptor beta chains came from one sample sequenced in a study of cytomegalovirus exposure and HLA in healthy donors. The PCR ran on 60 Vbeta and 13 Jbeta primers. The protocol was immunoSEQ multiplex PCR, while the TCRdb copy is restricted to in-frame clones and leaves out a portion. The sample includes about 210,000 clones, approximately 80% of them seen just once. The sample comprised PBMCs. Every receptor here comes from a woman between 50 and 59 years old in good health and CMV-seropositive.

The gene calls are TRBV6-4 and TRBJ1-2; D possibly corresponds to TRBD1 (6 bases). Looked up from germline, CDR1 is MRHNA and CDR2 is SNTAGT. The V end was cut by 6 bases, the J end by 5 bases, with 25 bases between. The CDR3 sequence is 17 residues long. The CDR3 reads CASRSLRDTPPEYGYTF. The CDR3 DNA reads TGTGCCAGCAGATCCCTCCGGGACACCCCACCGGAATATGGCTACACCTTC.

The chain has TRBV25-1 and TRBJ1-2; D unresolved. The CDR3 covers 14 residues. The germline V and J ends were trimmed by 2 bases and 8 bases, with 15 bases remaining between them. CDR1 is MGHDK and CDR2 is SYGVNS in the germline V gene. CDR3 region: CASSEDGRFVGYTF. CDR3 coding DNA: TGTGCCAGCAGTGAAGATGGTAGATTCGTCGGCTACACCTTC.

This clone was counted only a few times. This CDR3 is CASSLVPGQGETQYF. The CDR3 nucleotides are TGCGCCAGCAGCTTGGTTCCGGGACAGGGTGAGACCCAGTACTTC. The V call is TRBV5-1, the J call TRBJ2-5; 9 nucleotides line up with TRBD1. Germline assignment: CDR1 SGHRS and CDR2 YFSETQ. J gave up 5 bases and V 0 bases, and 5 bases lay outside the gene matches. This CDR3 is built from 15 residues.

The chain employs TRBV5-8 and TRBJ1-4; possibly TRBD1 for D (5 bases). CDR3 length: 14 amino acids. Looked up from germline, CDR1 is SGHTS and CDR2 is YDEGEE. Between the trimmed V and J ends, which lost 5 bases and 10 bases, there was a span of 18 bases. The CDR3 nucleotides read TGTGCCAGCAGACCCGTCAGGGTTCATGGAAAACTGTTTTTT. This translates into CASRPVRVHGKLFF.

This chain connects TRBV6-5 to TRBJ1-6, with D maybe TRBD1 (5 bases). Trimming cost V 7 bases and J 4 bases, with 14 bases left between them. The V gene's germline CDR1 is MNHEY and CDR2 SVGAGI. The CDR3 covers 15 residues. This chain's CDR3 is CASTAGNQYNSPLHF. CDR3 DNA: TGTGCCAGCACTGCAGGGAACCAGTATAATTCACCCCTCCACTTT.

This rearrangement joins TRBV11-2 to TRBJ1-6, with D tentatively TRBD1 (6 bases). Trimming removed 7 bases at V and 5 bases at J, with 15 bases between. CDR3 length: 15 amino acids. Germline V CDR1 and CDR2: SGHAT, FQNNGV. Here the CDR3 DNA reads TGTGCCAGCACACGAGGACAGTCCAATAATTCACCCCTCCACTTT. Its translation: CASTRGQSNNSPLHF.

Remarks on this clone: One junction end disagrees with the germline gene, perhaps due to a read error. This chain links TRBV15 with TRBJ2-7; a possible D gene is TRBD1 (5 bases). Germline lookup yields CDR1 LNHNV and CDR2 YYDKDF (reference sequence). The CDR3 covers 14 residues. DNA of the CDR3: TGTGTCACCAGCCGCGAGACAGCCGACTACGAGCAGTACTTC. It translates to CVTSRETADYEQYF. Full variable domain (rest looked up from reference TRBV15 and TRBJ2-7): DAMVIQNPRYQVTQFGKPVTLSCSQTLNHNVMYWYQQKSSQAPKLLFHYYDKDFNNEADTPDNFQSRRPNTSFCFLDIRSPGLGDTAMYLCVTSRETADYEQYFGPGTRLTVT.

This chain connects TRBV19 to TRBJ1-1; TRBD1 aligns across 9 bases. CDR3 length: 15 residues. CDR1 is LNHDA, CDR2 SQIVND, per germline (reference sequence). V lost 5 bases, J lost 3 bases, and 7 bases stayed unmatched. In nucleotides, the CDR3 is TGTGCCAGTAGTGAAACAGGGGGCGGCGACACTGAAGCTTTCTTT. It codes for CASSETGGGDTEAFF.

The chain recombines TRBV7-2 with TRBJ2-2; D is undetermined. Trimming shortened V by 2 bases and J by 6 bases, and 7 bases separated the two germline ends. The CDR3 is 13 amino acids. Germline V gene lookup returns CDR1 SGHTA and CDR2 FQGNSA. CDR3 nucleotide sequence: TGTGCCAGCAGCTTATTGTATCCCGGGGAGCTGTTTTTT. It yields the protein CASSLLYPGELFF.

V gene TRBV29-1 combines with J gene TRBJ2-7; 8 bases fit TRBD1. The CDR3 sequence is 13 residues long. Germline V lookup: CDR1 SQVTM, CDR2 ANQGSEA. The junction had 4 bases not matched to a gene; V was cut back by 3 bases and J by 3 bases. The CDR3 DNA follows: TGCAGCGTTGATGGGACAGGCAACTACGAGCAGTACTTC. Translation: CSVDGTGNYEQYF.